This T cell receptor (beta chain) was identified during a study of molecular identifiers for immune sequencing clone quantification. General study results and limits: For effector cells, clones above 20 RNA copies held over 98% of molecules; for naive cells, under 1%.

The naive CD8 libraries originated from between about 18,000 and 1,000,000 sorted cells and drew on 10%, 30% or 50% RNA. A CD8+CD4-CCR7+CD45RA+ gate was used to sort naive CD8 T cells. Ten or more counts support this clonotype. The antigen remains unidentified. TCRdb fed the PCR reads into MiXCR, producing one record per CDR3 protein. The repertoire holds more than 450,000 distinct CDR3 sequences, with roughly 23% as singletons. Sequencing input: naive CD8+ T cells from blood, with Jurkat cell RNA spiked in. The subset is: FACS-sorted CD8+CD4-CCR7+CD45RA+ naive T cells. The receptor was isolated from a human donor in good health. Some libraries in this study had Jurkat cell RNA spiked in.

This CDR3 reads CASSITGSGANVLTF. The CDR3 nucleotides read TGTGCCAGCAGCATCACAGGCTCTGGGGCCAACGTCCTGACTTTC. V and J are TRBV5-4 and TRBJ2-6; perhaps TRBD1 as D (5 bases). With 4 bases removed from V and 0 bases from J, the gap between germline ends came to 8 bases. This CDR3 region has 15 residues. Germline V gene lookup returns CDR1 SGHNT and CDR2 YYREEE (reference sequence).